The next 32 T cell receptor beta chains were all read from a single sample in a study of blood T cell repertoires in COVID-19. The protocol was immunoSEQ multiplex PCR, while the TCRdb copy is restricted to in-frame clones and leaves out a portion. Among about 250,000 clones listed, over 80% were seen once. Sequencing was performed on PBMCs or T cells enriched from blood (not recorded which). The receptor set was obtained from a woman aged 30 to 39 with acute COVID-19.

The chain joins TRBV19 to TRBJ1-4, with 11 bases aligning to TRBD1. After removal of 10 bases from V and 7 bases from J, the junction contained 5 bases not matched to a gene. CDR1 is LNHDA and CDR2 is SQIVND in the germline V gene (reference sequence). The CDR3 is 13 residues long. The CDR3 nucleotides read TGTGCCACCGGGACAGGGGGTACTGAAAAACTGTTTTTT. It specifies CATGTGGTEKLFF.

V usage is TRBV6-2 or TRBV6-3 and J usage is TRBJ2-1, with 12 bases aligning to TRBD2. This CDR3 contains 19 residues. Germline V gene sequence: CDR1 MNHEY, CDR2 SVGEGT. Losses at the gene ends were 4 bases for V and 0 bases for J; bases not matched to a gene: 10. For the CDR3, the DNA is TGTGCCAGCAGTTGGGCTAGCGGGGGGGTTCGGAGCTCCTACAATGAGCAGTTCTTC. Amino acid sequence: CASSWASGGVRSSYNEQFF.

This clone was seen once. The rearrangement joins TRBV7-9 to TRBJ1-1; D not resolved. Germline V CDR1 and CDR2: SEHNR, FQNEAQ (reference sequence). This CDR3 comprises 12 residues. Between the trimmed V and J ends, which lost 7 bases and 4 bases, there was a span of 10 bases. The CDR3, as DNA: TGTGCCAGCACGACGACGGGCACTGAAGCTTTCTTT. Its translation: CASTTTGTEAFF.

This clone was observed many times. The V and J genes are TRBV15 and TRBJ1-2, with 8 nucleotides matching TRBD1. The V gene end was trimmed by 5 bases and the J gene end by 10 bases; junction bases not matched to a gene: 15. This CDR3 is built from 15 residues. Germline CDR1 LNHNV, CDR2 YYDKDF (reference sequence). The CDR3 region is CATSVSHGQGRPYTF. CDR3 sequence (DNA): TGTGCCACCAGCGTTAGCCACGGACAGGGAAGACCCTACACCTTC.

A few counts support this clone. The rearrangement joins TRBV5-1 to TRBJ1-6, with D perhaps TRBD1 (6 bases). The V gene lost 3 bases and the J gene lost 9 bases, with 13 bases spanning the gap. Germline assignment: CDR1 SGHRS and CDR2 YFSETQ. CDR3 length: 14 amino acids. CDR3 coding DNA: TGCGCCAGCAGCTCCGGGACACTTTTTTCACCCCTCCACTTT. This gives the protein CASSSGTLFSPLHF.

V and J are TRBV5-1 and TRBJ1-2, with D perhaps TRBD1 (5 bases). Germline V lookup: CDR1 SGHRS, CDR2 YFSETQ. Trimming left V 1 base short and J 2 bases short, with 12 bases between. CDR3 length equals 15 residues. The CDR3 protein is CASSLTQDSNYGYTF. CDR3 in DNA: TGCGCCAGCAGCTTGACACAGGATTCCAACTATGGCTACACCTTC.

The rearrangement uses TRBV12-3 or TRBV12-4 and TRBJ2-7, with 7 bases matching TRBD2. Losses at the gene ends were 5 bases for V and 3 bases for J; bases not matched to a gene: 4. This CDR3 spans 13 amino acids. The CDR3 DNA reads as TGTGCCAGCAGTCTGGGAGGGTTCTACGAGCAGTACTTC. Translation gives CASSLGGFYEQYF.

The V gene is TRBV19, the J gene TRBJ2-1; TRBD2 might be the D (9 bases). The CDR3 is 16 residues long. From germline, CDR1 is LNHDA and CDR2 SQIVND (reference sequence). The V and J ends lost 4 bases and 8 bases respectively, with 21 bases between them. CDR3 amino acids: CASSRNRGTSLDEQFF. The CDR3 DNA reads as TGTGCCAGTAGTAGAAACAGGGGGACTAGCTTAGATGAGCAGTTCTTC.

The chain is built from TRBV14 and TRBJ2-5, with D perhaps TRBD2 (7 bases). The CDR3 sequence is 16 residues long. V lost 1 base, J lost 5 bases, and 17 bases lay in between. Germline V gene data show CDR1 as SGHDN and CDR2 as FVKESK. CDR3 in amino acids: CASSQGVAGAGETQYF. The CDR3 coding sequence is TGTGCCAGCAGCCAAGGAGTCGCGGGGGCGGGGGAGACCCAGTACTTC.

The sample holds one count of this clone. The CDR3 DNA reads as TGTGCCACCAGCAGAGATGGGACAGGGACGTATAATTCACCCCTCCACTTT. Its translation is CATSRDGTGTYNSPLHF. This rearrangement joins TRBV15 to TRBJ1-6; 9 positions match TRBD1. This CDR3 region has 17 residues. Germline-derived CDR1 and CDR2 are LNHNV and YYDKDF (reference sequence). Trimming removed 0 bases from V and 4 bases from J; junction bases left unmatched: 4. The full variable domain, completed using reference TRBV15 and TRBJ1-6, is DAMVIQNPRYQVTQFGKPVTLSCSQTLNHNVMYWYQQKSSQAPKLLFHYYDKDFNNEADTPDNFQSRRPNTSFCFLDIRSPGLGDTAMYLCATSRDGTGTYNSPLHFGNGTRLTVT.

The CDR3 is CASSATGGNGYTF. The CDR3 DNA is TGTGCCAGCAGCGCCACAGGGGGCAATGGCTACACCTTC. The chain joins TRBV13 to TRBJ1-2; 9 bases align to TRBD1. Per the germline V gene, CDR1 is PRHDT and CDR2 is FYEKMQ (reference sequence). The CDR3 contains 13 residues. After removal of 5 bases from V and 6 bases from J, the junction contained 4 bases not matched to a gene.

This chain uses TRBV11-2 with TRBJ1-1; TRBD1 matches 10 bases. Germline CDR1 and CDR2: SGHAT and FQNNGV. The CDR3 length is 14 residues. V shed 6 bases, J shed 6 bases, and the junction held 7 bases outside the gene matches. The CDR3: CASSSLGQGAEAFF. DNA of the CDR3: TGTGCCAGCAGTTCCCTTGGACAGGGGGCTGAAGCTTTCTTT.

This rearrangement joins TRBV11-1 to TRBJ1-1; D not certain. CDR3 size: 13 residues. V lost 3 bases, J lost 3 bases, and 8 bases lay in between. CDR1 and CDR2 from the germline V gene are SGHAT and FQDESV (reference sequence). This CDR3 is CASSFGRYTEAFF. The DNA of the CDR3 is TGTGCCAGCAGCTTCGGGAGGTACACTGAAGCTTTCTTT.

For the CDR3, the DNA is TGTGCCAGCAGTTTGGGGAAGGGAGTGGGCTACACCTTC. Protein product: CASSLGKGVGYTF. The J gene is TRBJ1-2, the V gene TRBV12-3 or TRBV12-4; D is undetermined. The ends were cut back, 3 bases at V and 8 bases at J, with 13 bases in the middle. This CDR3 is built from 13 residues.

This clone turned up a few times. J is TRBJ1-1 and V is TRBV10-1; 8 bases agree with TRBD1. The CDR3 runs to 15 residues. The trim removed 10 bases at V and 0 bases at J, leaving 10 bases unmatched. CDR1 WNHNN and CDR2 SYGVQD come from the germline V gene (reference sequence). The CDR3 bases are TGCGCCATAAGCGGACAGGGTGAGATGAACACTGAAGCTTTCTTT. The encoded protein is CAISGQGEMNTEAFF.

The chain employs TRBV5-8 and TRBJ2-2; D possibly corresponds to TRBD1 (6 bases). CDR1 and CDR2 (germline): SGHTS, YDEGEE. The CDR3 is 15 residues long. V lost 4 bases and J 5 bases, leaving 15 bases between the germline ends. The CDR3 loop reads CASSAGTRRTGELFF. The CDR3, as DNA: TGTGCCAGCAGCGCCGGGACAAGGAGAACCGGGGAGCTGTTTTTT.

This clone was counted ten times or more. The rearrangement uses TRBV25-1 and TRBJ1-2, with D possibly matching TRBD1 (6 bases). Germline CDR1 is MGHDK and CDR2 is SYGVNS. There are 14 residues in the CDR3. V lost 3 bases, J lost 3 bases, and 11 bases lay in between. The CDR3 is CASSDNRDDYGYTF. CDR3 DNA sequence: TGTGCCAGCAGTGATAACAGGGACGACTATGGCTACACCTTC.

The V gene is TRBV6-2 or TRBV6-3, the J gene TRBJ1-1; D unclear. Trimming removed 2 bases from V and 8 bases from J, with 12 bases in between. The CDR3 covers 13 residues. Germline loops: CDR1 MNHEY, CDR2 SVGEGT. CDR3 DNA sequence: TGTGCCAGCAGTTACCAAAGCTGGGCCGAAGCTTTCTTT. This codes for CASSYQSWAEAFF.

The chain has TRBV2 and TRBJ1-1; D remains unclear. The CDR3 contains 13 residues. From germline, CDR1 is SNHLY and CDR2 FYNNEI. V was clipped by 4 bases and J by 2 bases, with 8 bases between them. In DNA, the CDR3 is TGTGCCAGCAGTGGGAGGGTAAACACTGAAGCTTTCTTT. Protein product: CASSGRVNTEAFF.

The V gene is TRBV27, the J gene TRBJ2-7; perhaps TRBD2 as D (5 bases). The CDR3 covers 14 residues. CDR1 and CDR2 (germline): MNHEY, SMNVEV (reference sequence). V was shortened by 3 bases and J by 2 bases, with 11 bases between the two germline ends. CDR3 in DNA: TGTGCCAGCAGTTTTGGAAGAGGGACCTACGAGCAGTACTTC. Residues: CASSFGRGTYEQYF.

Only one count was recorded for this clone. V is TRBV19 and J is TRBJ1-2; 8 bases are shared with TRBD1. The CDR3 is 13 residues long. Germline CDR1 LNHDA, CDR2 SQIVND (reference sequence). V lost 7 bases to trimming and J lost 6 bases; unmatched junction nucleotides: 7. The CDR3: CASIAGGEDGYTF. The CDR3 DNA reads TGTGCCAGTATAGCAGGGGGCGAAGATGGCTACACCTTC.

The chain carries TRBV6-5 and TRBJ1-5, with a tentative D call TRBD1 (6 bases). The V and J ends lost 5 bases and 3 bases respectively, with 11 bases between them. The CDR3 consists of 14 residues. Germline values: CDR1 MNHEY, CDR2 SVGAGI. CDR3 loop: CASSLTGDNQPQHF. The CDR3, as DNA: TGTGCCAGCAGTCTGACAGGTGACAATCAGCCCCAGCATTTT.

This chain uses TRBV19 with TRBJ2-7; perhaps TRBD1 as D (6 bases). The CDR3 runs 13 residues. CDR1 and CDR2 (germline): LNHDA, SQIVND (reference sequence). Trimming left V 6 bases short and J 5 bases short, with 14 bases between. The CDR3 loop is CASSPTGMDEQYF. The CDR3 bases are TGTGCCAGTAGCCCCACAGGGATGGACGAGCAGTACTTC.

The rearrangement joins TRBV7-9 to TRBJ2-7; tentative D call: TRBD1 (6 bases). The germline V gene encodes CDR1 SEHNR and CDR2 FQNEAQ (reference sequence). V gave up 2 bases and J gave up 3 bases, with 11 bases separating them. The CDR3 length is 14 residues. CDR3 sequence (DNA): TGTGCCAGCAGCTTATGGGGGCGGAACTACGAGCAGTACTTC. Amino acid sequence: CASSLWGRNYEQYF.

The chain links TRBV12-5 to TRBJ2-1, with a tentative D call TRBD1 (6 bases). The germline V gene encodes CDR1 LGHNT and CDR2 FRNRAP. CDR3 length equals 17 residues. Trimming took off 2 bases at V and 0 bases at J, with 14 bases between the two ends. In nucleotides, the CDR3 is TGTGCTAGTGGTTTGTCCGTACTGGACAGCTCCTACAATGAGCAGTTCTTC. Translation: CASGLSVLDSSYNEQFF.

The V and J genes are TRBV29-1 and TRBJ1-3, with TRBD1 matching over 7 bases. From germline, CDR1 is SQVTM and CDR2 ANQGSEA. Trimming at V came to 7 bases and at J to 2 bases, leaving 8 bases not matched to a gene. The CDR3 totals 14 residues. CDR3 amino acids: CSGIRGSAGNTIYF. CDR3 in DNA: TGCAGCGGAATCAGGGGGAGCGCTGGAAACACCATATATTTT.

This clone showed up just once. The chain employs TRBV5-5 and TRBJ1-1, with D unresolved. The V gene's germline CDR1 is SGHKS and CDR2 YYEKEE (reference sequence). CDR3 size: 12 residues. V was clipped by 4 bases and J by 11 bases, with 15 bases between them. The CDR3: CASSTEGGWAFF. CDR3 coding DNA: TGTGCCAGCAGCACCGAGGGAGGGTGGGCTTTCTTT.

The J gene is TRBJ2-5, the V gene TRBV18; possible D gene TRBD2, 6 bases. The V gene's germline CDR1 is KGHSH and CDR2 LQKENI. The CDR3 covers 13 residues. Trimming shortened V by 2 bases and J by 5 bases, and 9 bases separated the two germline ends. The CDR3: CASSPGGDETQYF. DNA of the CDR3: TGTGCCAGCTCACCAGGAGGGGACGAGACCCAGTACTTC.

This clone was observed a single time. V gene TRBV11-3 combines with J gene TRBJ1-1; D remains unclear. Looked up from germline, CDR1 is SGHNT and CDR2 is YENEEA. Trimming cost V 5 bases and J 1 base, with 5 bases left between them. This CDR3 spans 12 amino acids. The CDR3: CASSRGNTEAFF. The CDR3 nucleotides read TGTGCCAGCAGCCGGGGGAACACTGAAGCTTTCTTT.

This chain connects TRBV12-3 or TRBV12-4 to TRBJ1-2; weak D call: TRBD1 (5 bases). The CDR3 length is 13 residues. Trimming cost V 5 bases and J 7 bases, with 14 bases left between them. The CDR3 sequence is CASSLQGVGGYTF. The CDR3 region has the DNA TGTGCCAGCAGTCTTCAGGGCGTTGGTGGCTACACCTTC.

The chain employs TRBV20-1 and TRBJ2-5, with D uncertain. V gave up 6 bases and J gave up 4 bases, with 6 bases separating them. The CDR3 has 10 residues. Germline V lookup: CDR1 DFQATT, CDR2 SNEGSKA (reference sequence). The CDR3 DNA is TGCAGTGCAACAGTAGAGACCCAGTACTTC. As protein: CSATVETQYF.

The CDR3 is CASSLLRGADWDEQFF. In nucleotides, the CDR3 is TGTGCCAGCAGTTTACTGCGGGGGGCAGATTGGGATGAGCAGTTCTTC. The chain carries TRBV6-2 or TRBV6-3 and TRBJ2-1, with 8 bases aligning to TRBD2. CDR3 length equals 16 residues. Germline V gives CDR1 MNHEY, CDR2 SVGEGT. V was pared by 4 bases and J by 8 bases, with 13 bases of the junction left unmatched.